This entry lists 17 T cell receptor beta chains sequenced from one sample in a study of Graves' ophthalmopathy and Graves' hyperthyroidism (dated by TCRdb to about 2018). Sequencer: Illumina HiSeq 2000. For repertoire sequencing, the TCR beta CDR3 regions were amplified from RNA transcripts. A first-round RT-PCR used HTBI primers with the Qiagen OneStep RT-PCR kit, followed by a second-round multiplex PCR, size selection and purification. In TCRdb, the public reads were trimmed at Q25 with fastp and aligned with MiXCR, with productive beta chains retained. Each CDR3 protein gets just one entry, which takes the most common genes and DNA from the rows behind it. For this sample the table gives some 370,000 distinct CDR3 sequences, of which about 18% were detected only once. The ten biggest clones cover about 2.4% of the sample. The material sequenced was peripheral blood. The receptors were sampled from an adult woman with stable Graves' hyperthyroidism.

This clonotype was seen at least ten times. The gene calls are TRBV12-3 or TRBV12-4 and TRBJ2-7; 8 positions match TRBD2. J lost 4 bases, V lost 3 bases, and 5 bases had no gene match. The CDR3 is 14 residues long. The CDR3 nucleotides read TGTGCCAGCAGTTTTAGGGCGGGAGGATACGAGCAGTACTTC. Translating it yields CASSFRAGGYEQYF.

This chain uses TRBV7-3 with TRBJ2-3, with D possibly called TRBD1 or TRBD2 (5 bases each). This CDR3 contains 13 residues. Germline V gives CDR1 SGHTA, CDR2 FQGTGA. V was trimmed by 4 bases and J by 2 bases, leaving 7 bases between them. The CDR3 loop is CASSSGTTDTQYF. The CDR3 nucleotides read TGTGCCAGCAGCTCCGGGACCACAGATACGCAGTATTTT.

Note on this clonotype: A single base separates this from a much larger clone, so it may be a read error. The CDR3 here is CSLKGQAAYEQYF. CDR3 bases: TGCAGCTTGAAAGGACAAGCCGCCTACGAGCAGTACTTC. This chain joins TRBV29-1 and TRBJ2-7; possible D gene TRBD1, 5 bases. With 8 bases removed from V and 2 bases from J, the gap between germline ends came to 16 bases. The germline V gene encodes CDR1 SQVTM and CDR2 ANQGSEA. The CDR3 is made up of 13 amino acids.

This clonotype was observed many times. The V call is TRBV6-2 or TRBV6-3, the J call TRBJ1-3; D is unresolved. V dropped 0 bases and J dropped 0 bases, with 9 bases sitting between them. Per the germline V gene, CDR1 is MNHEY and CDR2 is SVGEGT. This CDR3 comprises 16 residues. As DNA, the CDR3 is TGTGCCAGCAGTTACTCGGTCCGGGACTCTGGAAACACCATATATTTT. Residues: CASSYSVRDSGNTIYF.

This clonotype was recorded at least ten times. The chain joins TRBV6-2 or TRBV6-3 to TRBJ2-2; D tentatively reads TRBD1 or TRBD2 (5 bases each). This CDR3 spans 15 amino acids. V lost 4 bases, J lost 5 bases, and 14 bases lay in between. CDR1 and CDR2 from the germline V gene are MNHEY and SVGEGT. The CDR3 DNA sequence: TGTGCCAGCAGTTGGGACGGGACCCGGACCGGGGAGCTGTTTTTT. Residues: CASSWDGTRTGELFF.

This clonotype was seen at least ten times. V and J are TRBV12-3 or TRBV12-4 and TRBJ2-7; 15 bases line up with TRBD2. Trimming at V came to 5 bases and at J to 3 bases, leaving 5 bases not matched to a gene. The CDR3 is 16 residues long. The chain's CDR3 is CASSPGTSGRYYEQYF. CDR3 nucleotide sequence: TGTGCCAGCAGTCCCGGGACTAGCGGGAGGTACTACGAGCAGTACTTC.

This clonotype was detected many times. This sequence joins TRBV18 and TRBJ1-1; 12 bases are shared with TRBD1. CDR1 KGHSH and CDR2 LQKENI come from the germline V gene. This CDR3 has 16 amino acids. V was pared by 6 bases and J by 0 bases, with 5 bases of the junction left unmatched. CDR3 protein: CASSPGTGGMNTEAFF. CDR3 bases: TGTGCCAGCTCGCCCGGGACAGGGGGCATGAACACTGAAGCTTTCTTT.

Comments on this clonotype: One end of the junction varies from germline; a read error may be responsible. The rearrangement uses TRBV11-2 and TRBJ1-6, with D perhaps TRBD1 (5 bases). The CDR3 is made up of 15 amino acids. The V gene's germline CDR1 is SGHAT and CDR2 FQNNGV. CDR3 bases: TGTGCCAGCAGCTTTCGACAGAAGCATAATTCACACCTCCACTTT. This sequence encodes CASSFRQKHNSHLHF.

Ten or more counts support this clonotype. The genes are TRBV20-1 and TRBJ2-7; D is undetermined. The CDR3 consists of 11 residues. The germline V gene has CDR1 DFQATT and CDR2 SNEGSKA (reference sequence). Deletions cut 7 bases from V and 2 bases from J, with 9 bases between. Here the CDR3 reads CSGVRTYEQYF. The DNA for the CDR3 is TGCAGTGGGGTCAGGACCTACGAGCAGTACTTC.

This chain links TRBV28 with TRBJ2-7; 11 bases align to TRBD2. Germline assignment: CDR1 MDHEN and CDR2 SYDVKM. The CDR3 consists of 16 residues. V was pared by 5 bases and J by 2 bases, with 8 bases of the junction left unmatched. CDR3 DNA: TGTGCCAGCAGTGTCTCTGGGACTAGCGGAACCTACGAGCAGTACTTC. Its translation: CASSVSGTSGTYEQYF.

This clonotype has ten or more counts. The rearrangement links TRBV7-2 to TRBJ1-2; no reliable D call. Germline V gene sequence: CDR1 SGHTA, CDR2 FQGNSA. The germline V and J ends were trimmed by 1 base and 7 bases, with 13 bases remaining between them. The CDR3 is 14 amino acids. The CDR3 sequence is CASSLVGVGPGYTF. For the CDR3, the DNA is TGTGCCAGCAGCTTAGTAGGTGTCGGACCTGGCTACACCTTC. Using reference TRBV7-2 and TRBJ1-2 for the parts outside the CDR3, the full variable domain is GAGVSQSPSNKVTEKGKDVELRCDPISGHTALYWYRQSLGQGLEFLIYFQGNSAPDKSGLPSDRFSAERTGGSVSTLTIQRTQQEDSAVYLCASSLVGVGPGYTFGSGTRLTVV.

The chain has TRBV5-1 and TRBJ2-6, with TRBD1 identical over 9 bases. Germline CDR1 SGHRS, CDR2 YFSETQ. The CDR3 sequence is 19 residues long. V shed 0 bases, J shed 2 bases, and the junction held 9 bases outside the gene matches. The CDR3 bases are TGCGCCAGCAGCTTGGCCCGGACAGGGGATTTGCCTGGGGCCAACGTCCTGACTTTC. It is translated as CASSLARTGDLPGANVLTF.

The rearrangement links TRBV7-8 to TRBJ1-2, with 7 bases lining up with TRBD1. V trimming: 5 bases; J trimming: 12 bases; junction bases outside the gene matches: 9. This CDR3 is 12 amino acids long. Germline CDR1 and CDR2: SGHVS and FQNEAQ. Here the CDR3 reads CASSAGQLTNTF. The DNA of the CDR3 is TGTGCCAGCAGCGCGGGACAGCTAACCAACACCTTC.

This clonotype was counted ten times or more. The CDR3 nucleotides are TGTGCCAGCTCCCCTACCGGGACAGGGTCTGGCTACACCTTC. It specifies CASSPTGTGSGYTF. The rearrangement uses TRBV18 and TRBJ1-2, with TRBD1 identical over 9 bases. The CDR3 runs to 14 residues. CDR1 and CDR2 (germline): KGHSH, LQKENI. Trimming took 6 bases from V and 7 from J; bases not matched to a gene: 9.

This clonotype was picked up many times. The chain combines TRBV19 with TRBJ1-5; 12 bases line up with TRBD1. CDR1 is LNHDA and CDR2 is SQIVND in the germline V gene (reference sequence). The ends lost 7 bases at V and 6 bases at J; junction bases unmatched: 7. The CDR3 length is 15 residues. The CDR3 reads CASNRGQGASQPQHF. CDR3 DNA: TGTGCCAGTAACAGGGGACAGGGGGCAAGTCAGCCCCAGCATTTT.

This clonotype has ten or more counts. The chain recombines TRBV7-2 with TRBJ1-5; D is unclear. Germline CDR1 is SGHTA and CDR2 is FQGNSA. This CDR3 spans 13 amino acids. The V gene lost 5 bases and the J gene lost 4 bases, with 9 bases spanning the gap. CDR3 in DNA: TGTGCCAGCAGCCCGAACCTTAATCAGCCCCAGCATTTT. This translates into CASSPNLNQPQHF.

The rearrangement uses TRBV3-1 and TRBJ2-2; TRBD2 matches at 7 bases. The CDR3 consists of 11 residues. Germline-derived CDR1 and CDR2 are LGHDT and YNNKEL (reference sequence). Written as DNA, the CDR3 is TGTGCGTCGCGGGAGACAGGGGAGCTGTTTTTT. Its translation is CASRETGELFF.